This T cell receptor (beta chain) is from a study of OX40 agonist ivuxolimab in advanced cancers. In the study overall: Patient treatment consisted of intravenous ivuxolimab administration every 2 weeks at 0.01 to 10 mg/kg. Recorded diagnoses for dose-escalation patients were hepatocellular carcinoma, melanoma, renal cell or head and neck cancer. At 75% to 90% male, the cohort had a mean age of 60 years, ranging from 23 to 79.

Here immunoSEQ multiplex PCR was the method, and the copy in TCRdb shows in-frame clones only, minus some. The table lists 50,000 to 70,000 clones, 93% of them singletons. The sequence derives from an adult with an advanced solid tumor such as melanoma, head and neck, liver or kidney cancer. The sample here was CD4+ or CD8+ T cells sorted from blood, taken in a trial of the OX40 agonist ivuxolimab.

CDR3 nucleotide sequence: TGTGCCAGCAGCACGGCGGGAGCATGGGAGCAGTACTTC. Residues: CASSTAGAWEQYF. The chain carries TRBV27 and TRBJ2-7, with 7 positions matching TRBD2. Germline V gene lookup returns CDR1 MNHEY and CDR2 SMNVEV (reference sequence). This CDR3 is 13 amino acids long. With V trimmed by 6 bases and J by 7 bases, 9 bases remained unmatched.